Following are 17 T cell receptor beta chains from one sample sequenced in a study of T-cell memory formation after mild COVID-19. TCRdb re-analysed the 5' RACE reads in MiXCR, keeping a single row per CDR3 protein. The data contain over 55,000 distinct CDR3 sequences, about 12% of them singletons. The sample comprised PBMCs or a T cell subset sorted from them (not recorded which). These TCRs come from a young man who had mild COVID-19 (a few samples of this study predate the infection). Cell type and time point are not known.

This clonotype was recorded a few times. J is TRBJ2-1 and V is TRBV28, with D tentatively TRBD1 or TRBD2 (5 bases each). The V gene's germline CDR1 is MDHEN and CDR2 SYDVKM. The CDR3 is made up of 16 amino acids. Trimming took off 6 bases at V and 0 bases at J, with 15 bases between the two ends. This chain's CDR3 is CASRLTGLNSYNEQFF. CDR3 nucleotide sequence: TGTGCCAGCAGGCTTACAGGACTGAACTCCTACAATGAGCAGTTCTTC.

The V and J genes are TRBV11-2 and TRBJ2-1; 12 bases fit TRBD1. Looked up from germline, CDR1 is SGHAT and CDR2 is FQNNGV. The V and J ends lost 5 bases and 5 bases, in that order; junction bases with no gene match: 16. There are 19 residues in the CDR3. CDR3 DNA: TGTGCCAGCAGCCCCTCAGGGGGGACAGGGGGCGCGAGCGACAATGAGCAGTTCTTC. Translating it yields CASSPSGGTGGASDNEQFF.

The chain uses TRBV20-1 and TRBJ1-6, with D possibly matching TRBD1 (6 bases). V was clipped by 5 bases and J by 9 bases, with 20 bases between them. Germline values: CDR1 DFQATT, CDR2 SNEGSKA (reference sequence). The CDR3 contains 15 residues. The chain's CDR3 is CSAPTRGGGRSPLHF. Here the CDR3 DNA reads TGCAGTGCTCCAACCAGGGGCGGCGGGCGTTCACCCCTCCACTTT.

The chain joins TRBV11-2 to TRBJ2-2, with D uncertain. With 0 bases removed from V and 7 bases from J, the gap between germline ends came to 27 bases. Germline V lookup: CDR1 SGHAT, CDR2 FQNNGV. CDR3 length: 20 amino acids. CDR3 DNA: TGTGCCAGCAGCTTAGATTCGAGAAGGGTCCTTCTAACCCCCCACGGGGAGCTGTTTTTT. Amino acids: CASSLDSRRVLLTPHGELFF.

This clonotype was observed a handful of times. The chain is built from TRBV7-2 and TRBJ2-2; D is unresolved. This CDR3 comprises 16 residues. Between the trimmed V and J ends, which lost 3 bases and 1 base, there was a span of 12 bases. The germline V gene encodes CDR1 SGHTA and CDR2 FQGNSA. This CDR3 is CASSFSSPMNTGELFF. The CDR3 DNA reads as TGTGCCAGCAGCTTTTCGAGCCCGATGAACACCGGGGAGCTGTTTTTT.

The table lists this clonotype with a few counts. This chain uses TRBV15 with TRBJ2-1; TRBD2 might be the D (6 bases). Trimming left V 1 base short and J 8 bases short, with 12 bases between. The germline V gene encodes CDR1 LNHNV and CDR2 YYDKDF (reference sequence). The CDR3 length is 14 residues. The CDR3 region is CATSRVSGGDEQFF. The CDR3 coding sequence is TGTGCCACCAGCAGAGTTAGCGGCGGGGATGAGCAGTTCTTC.

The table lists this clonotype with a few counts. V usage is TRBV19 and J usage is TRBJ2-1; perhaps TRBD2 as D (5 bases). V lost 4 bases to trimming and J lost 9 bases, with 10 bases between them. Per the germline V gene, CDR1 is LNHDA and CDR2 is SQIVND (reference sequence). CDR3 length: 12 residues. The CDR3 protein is CASSTEGREQFF. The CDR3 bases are TGTGCCAGTAGTACAGAGGGCCGTGAGCAGTTCTTC. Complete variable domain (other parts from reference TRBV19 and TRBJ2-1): DGGITQSPKYLFRKEGQNVTLSCEQNLNHDAMYWYRQDPGQGLRLIYYSQIVNDFQKGDIAEGYSVSREKKESFPLTVTSAQKNPTAFYLCASSTEGREQFFGPGTRLTVL.

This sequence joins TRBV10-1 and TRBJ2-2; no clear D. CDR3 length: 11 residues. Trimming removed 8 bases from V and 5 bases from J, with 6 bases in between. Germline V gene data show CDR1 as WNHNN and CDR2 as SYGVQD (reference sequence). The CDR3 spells CASLDTGELFF. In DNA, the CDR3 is TGCGCCAGCTTGGATACCGGGGAGCTGTTTTTT.

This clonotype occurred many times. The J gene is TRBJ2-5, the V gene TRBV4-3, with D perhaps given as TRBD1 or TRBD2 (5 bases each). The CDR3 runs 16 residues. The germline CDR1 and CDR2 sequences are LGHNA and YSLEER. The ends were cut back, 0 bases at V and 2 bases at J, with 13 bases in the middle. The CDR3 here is CASSQEHPGPQETQYF. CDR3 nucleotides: TGCGCCAGCAGCCAAGAACACCCGGGGCCTCAAGAGACCCAGTACTTC.

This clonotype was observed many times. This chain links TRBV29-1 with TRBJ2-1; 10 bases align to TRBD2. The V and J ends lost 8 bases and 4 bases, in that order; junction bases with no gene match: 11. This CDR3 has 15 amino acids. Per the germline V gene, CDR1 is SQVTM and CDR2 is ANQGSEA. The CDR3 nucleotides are TGCAGCTCTTGCCCCTTAGCGGGGGGTTACAATGAGCAGTTCTTC. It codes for CSSCPLAGGYNEQFF.

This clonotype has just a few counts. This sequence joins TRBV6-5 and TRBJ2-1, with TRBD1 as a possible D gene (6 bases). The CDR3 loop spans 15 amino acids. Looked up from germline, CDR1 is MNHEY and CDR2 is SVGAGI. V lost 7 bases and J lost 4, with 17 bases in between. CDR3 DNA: TGTGCCAGCACCACCCAGGCAACAGGGTACAATGAGCAGTTCTTC. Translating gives CASTTQATGYNEQFF.

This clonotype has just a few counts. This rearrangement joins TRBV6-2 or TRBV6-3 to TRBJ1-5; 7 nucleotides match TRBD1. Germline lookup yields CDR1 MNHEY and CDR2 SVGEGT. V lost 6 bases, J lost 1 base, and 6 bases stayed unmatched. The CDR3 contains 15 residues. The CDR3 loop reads CASSLGTVSNQPQHF. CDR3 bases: TGTGCCAGCAGCCTTGGGACAGTCAGCAATCAGCCCCAGCATTTT.

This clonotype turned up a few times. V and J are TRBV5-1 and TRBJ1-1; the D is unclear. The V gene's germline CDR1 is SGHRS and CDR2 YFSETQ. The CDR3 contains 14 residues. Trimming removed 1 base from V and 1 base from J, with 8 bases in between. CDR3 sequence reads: CASSLTTANTEAFF. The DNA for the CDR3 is TGCGCCAGCAGCTTGACAACAGCGAACACTGAAGCTTTCTTT. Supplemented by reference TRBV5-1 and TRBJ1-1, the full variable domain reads KAGVTQTPRYLIKTRGQQVTLSCSPISGHRSVSWYQQTPGQGLQFLFEYFSETQRNKGNFPGRFSGRQFSNSRSEMNVSTLELGDSALYLCASSLTTANTEAFFGQGTRLTVV.

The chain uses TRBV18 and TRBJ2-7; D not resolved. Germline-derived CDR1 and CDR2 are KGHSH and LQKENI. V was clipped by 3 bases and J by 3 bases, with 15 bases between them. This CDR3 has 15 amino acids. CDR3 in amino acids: CASSPSGLGYYEQYV. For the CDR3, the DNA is TGTGCCAGCTCACCTAGTGGGTTGGGGTACTACGAGCAGTACGTC.

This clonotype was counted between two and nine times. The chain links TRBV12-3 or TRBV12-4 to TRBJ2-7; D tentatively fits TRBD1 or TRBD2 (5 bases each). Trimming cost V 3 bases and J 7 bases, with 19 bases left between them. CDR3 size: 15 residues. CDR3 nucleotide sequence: TGTGCCAGCAGTTTGATGGGGCAGGGTCGGGGAGAGCAGTACTTC. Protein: CASSLMGQGRGEQYF.

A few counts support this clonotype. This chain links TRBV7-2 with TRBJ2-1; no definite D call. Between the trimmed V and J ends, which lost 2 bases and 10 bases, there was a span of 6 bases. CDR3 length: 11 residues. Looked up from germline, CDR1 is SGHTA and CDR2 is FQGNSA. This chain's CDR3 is CASSLLVEQFF. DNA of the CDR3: TGTGCCAGCAGCTTATTGGTAGAGCAGTTCTTC.

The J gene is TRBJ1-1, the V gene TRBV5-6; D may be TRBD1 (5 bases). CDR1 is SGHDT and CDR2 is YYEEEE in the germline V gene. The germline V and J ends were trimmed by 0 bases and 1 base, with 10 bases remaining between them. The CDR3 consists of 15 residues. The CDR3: CASSLVRVTNTEAFF. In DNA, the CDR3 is TGTGCCAGCAGCTTGGTCAGGGTTACGAACACTGAAGCTTTCTTT.